This T cell receptor beta chain is from a study of liver allograft versus peripheral blood T cells. Study background: Graft-liver T cell receptor repertoires were compared against recipient peripheral blood repertoires.

J lost 1 base, V lost 1 base, and 6 bases had no gene match. This CDR3 contains 17 residues. CDR1 and CDR2 from the germline V gene are SGHTA and FQGNSA. This clonotype is medium-sized within its sample. The antigen is not known. Each CDR3 protein is one row after TCRdb ran MiXCR on the reads. The table lists some 9,000 distinct CDR3 sequences, 25% to 30% of them singletons. Study-level findings and limits: Reportedly, liver allograft T cell receptor repertoires differed from peripheral blood ones.

The chain carries TRBV7-2 and TRBJ2-2; TRBD2 matches at 7 bases. The receptor's source is a human patient who had a liver transplant. Some T cells may be supplied by the graft donor. Here the CDR3 reads CASSLGGLAVNTGELFF. The CDR3, as DNA: TGTGCCAGCAGCTTAGGCGGGCTAGCGGTGAACACCGGGGAGCTGTTTTTT.